A selection of T cell receptor beta chains follows, all from one sample in a study of blood T cell repertoires in COVID-19. Sequencing was performed with immunoSEQ multiplex PCR; in TCRdb, only in-frame clones are kept and a portion is missing. This sample yields tens of thousands of clones, of which around 83% are seen a single time; less than 8% belongs to the top ten. Sequenced: peripheral blood. Source of these receptors: a human donor in a cohort sampled during active COVID-19. Both conserved end residues are part of each CDR3. The D gene is left open where the match is weak. Only some rows state a clone size, as once, few, many or a class for expanded clones.

>TRBV18|TRBJ1-2|NA|NA
CASSPGSGKDYGYTF
TGTGCCAGCTCACCCGGTTCAGGGAAGGACTATGGCTACACCTTC
>TRBV5-1|TRBJ2-1|NA|TRBD1
CASSPSTGQGSGNEQFF
TGCGCCAGCAGCCCATCGACCGGACAGGGTTCCGGCAATGAGCAGTTCTTC
>TRBV19|TRBJ2-5|once|TRBD1
CASRDRGSGFETQYF
TGTGCCAGCCGGGACAGGGGGTCTGGGTTTGAGACCCAGTACTTC
>TRBV28|TRBJ1-1|NA|NA
CASSPRQETEAFF
TGTGCCAGCAGTCCACGACAGGAAACTGAAGCTTTCTTT
>TRBV24-1|TRBJ2-7|NA|NA
CATSVTGNPYEQYF
TGTGCCACCAGTGTTACAGGGAACCCTTACGAGCAGTACTTC
>TRBV5-1|TRBJ2-1|NA|TRBD2
CASSLGWTSIKNEQFF
TGCGCCAGCAGCTTGGGATGGACTAGTATAAAGAATGAGCAGTTCTTC
>TRBV6-1|TRBJ1-2|NA|TRBD1
CASSEGQQGAGYGYTF
TGTGCCAGCAGTGAAGGTCAACAGGGGGCCGGGTATGGCTACACCTTC
>TRBV5-1|TRBJ2-7|NA|TRBD1
CASSPFPGQGYEQYF
TGCGCCAGCAGCCCGTTTCCGGGACAGGGCTACGAGCAGTACTTC
>TRBV10-2|TRBJ1-6|NA|NA
CASSENGQGYNSPLHF
TGCGCCAGCAGTGAGAATGGTCAGGGCTATAATTCACCCCTCCACTTT
>TRBV28|TRBJ2-3|NA|TRBD1
CASSQRQGSDTQYF
TGTGCCAGCAGTCAGCGACAGGGTTCAGATACGCAGTATTTT
>TRBV11-3|TRBJ2-5|NA|NA
CASSLEGAEETQYF
TGTGCCAGCAGCTTAGAGGGTGCGGAAGAGACCCAGTACTTC
>TRBV30|TRBJ2-7|NA|TRBD2
CASGGSYEQYF
TGTGCCTCCGGGGGGTCCTACGAGCAGTACTTC
>TRBV19|TRBJ2-2|NA|TRBD1
CASRRTGGTGELFF
TGTGCCAGTAGGCGGACAGGGGGCACCGGGGAGCTGTTTTTT
>TRBV19|TRBJ1-2|NA|NA
CASSIGQTGNYGYTF
TGTGCCAGTAGTATTGGGCAGACAGGAAACTATGGCTACACCTTC
>TRBV15|TRBJ2-1|NA|NA
CATSSRVGNEQFF
TGTGCCACCAGCAGCCGGGTCGGCAATGAGCAGTTCTTC
>TRBV7-8|TRBJ2-7|once|TRBD2
CASSLVLAENYEQYF
TGTGCCAGCAGCTTAGTACTAGCGGAGAACTACGAGCAGTACTTC
>TRBV9|TRBJ1-1|many|TRBD1
CASSASDRMATEAFF
TGTGCCAGCAGCGCGTCGGACAGGATGGCCACTGAAGCTTTCTTT
>TRBV18|TRBJ1-2|NA|NA
CASSPGRRNYGYTF
TGTGCCAGCTCCCCAGGGAGGCGAAACTATGGCTACACCTTC
>TRBV6-5|TRBJ1-1|NA|TRBD1
CASSYAQGAWTEAFF
TGTGCCAGCAGTTACGCACAGGGGGCGTGGACTGAAGCTTTCTTT
>TRBV14|TRBJ2-3|medium-sized|NA
CASSKGRHTDTQYF
TGTGCCAGCTCAAAGGGGCGCCACACAGATACGCAGTATTTT
>TRBV7-2|TRBJ2-1|NA|TRBD1
CASSLGPTGGQNEQFF
TGTGCCAGCAGCTTAGGCCCGACAGGGGGCCAGAATGAGCAGTTCTTC
>TRBV14|TRBJ2-2|once|NA
CASSQVGGYTGELFF
TGTGCCAGCAGCCAAGTCGGCGGTTACACCGGGGAGCTGTTTTTT
>TRBV5-8|TRBJ2-5|NA|TRBD2
CASGAGERQETQYF
TGTGCCAGCGGAGCGGGAGAACGTCAGGAGACCCAGTACTTC
>TRBV29-1|TRBJ2-7|NA|NA
CSALGPNTYEQYF
TGCAGCGCCCTGGGGCCGAACACCTACGAGCAGTACTTC
>TRBV7-2|TRBJ2-2|NA|NA
CASSLNAAGELFF
TGTGCCAGCAGCTTAAATGCGGCCGGGGAGCTGTTTTTT
>TRBV27|TRBJ2-7|NA|NA
CASSLTGAYEQYF
TGTGCCAGCAGTTTAACGGGAGCCTACGAGCAGTACTTC
>TRBV30|TRBJ2-1|few|NA
CAWTRGNMANEQFF
TGTGCCTGGACCCGGGGAAATATGGCCAATGAGCAGTTCTTC
>TRBV2|TRBJ1-2|NA|TRBD1
CASSGAGGGYTF
TGTGCCAGCAGTGGGGCAGGGGGTGGCTACACCTTC
>TRBV12-3/TRBV12-4|TRBJ1-6|NA|NA
CASRPDNSPLHF
TGTGCCAGCAGACCGGATAATTCACCCCTCCACTTT
>TRBV25-1|TRBJ2-5|NA|NA
CASSELGSQQETQYF
TGTGCCAGCAGTGAACTAGGGAGTCAGCAAGAGACCCAGTACTTC
>TRBV7-3|TRBJ1-2|NA|NA
CASIEPTGGPGYTF
TGTGCCAGCATCGAACCAACCGGGGGACCTGGCTACACCTTC
>TRBV29-1|TRBJ1-2|NA|NA
CSVEDNSRSGYTF
TGCAGCGTTGAAGATAACAGCAGGTCGGGCTACACCTTC
>TRBV27|TRBJ2-1|NA|TRBD2
CASSLGTSGRREQFF
TGTGCCAGCAGTTTAGGGACTAGCGGGAGGCGGGAGCAGTTCTTC
>TRBV9|TRBJ1-4|NA|NA
CASSVEAGSQRHEKLFF
TGTGCCAGCAGCGTAGAGGCGGGGTCCCAACGACATGAAAAACTGTTTTTT
>TRBV12-3/TRBV12-4|TRBJ2-1|few|NA
CASLVGGYNEQFF
TGTGCCAGCCTGGTGGGCGGGTACAATGAGCAGTTCTTC
>TRBV4-1|TRBJ1-1|NA|TRBD1
CASSQQDPRTGDTEAFF
TGCGCCAGCAGCCAACAAGATCCCCGGACAGGGGACACTGAAGCTTTCTTT
>TRBV5-8|TRBJ1-2|NA|NA
CASSPWERNYGYTF
TGTGCCAGCAGCCCCTGGGAGCGGAACTATGGCTACACCTTC
>TRBV7-2|TRBJ1-3|NA|NA
CASSSGRGGSGNTIYF
TGTGCCAGCAGCTCAGGACGGGGGGGCTCTGGAAACACCATATATTTT
>TRBV3-1/TRBV3-2|TRBJ1-2|NA|TRBD1
CASSHTTGGRDYGYTF
TGTGCCAGCAGCCACACTACAGGGGGCAGGGACTATGGCTACACCTTC
>TRBV28|TRBJ2-7|NA|NA
CASRSSGTLSYEQYF
TGTGCCAGCAGGTCCTCCGGGACACTCTCCTACGAGCAGTACTTC
>TRBV28|TRBJ1-5|NA|TRBD1
CASQDRGGNQPQHF
TGTGCCAGTCAGGACAGGGGGGGAAATCAGCCCCAGCATTTT
>TRBV6-6|TRBJ1-4|NA|TRBD1
CASSPTGENVEKLFF
TGTGCCAGCAGTCCTACAGGGGAGAACGTTGAAAAACTGTTTTTT
>TRBV11-3|TRBJ2-4|NA|NA
CASSIPTVAKNIQYF
TGTGCCAGCAGCATTCCGACAGTAGCCAAAAACATTCAGTACTTC
>TRBV5-1|TRBJ2-3|NA|TRBD1
CASSLEQGADTQYF
TGCGCCAGCAGCTTGGAACAGGGGGCAGATACGCAGTATTTT
>TRBV24-1|TRBJ1-2|NA|TRBD1
CATSDMGTGYGYTF
TGTGCCACCAGTGATATGGGGACAGGCTATGGCTACACCTTC
>TRBV27|TRBJ2-7|NA|TRBD2
CASGALAGGRYEQYF
TGTGCCAGCGGGGCCCTAGCGGGAGGGCGGTACGAGCAGTACTTC
>TRBV19|TRBJ2-3|NA|TRBD1
CASSRGQGESTDTQYF
TGTGCCAGTAGTAGGGGACAGGGGGAGAGCACAGATACGCAGTATTTT
>TRBV11-3|TRBJ2-7|NA|TRBD2
CASSPRLASGHEQYF
TGTGCCAGCAGCCCCCGACTAGCATCGGGGCACGAGCAGTACTTC
>TRBV11-3|TRBJ2-5|few|TRBD1
CASSLGQGQETQYF
TGTGCCAGCAGCTTAGGACAGGGACAAGAGACCCAGTACTTC
>TRBV7-2|TRBJ2-2|NA|NA
CASSAGLTFRELFF
TGTGCCAGCAGCGCGGGACTTACCTTCCGGGAGCTGTTTTTT
>TRBV28|TRBJ2-7|NA|NA
CASSFAPRQLSYEQYF
TGTGCCAGCAGTTTCGCCCCCCGACAGTTATCCTACGAGCAGTACTTC
>TRBV6-5|TRBJ2-3|NA|TRBD2
CASSRDYGTDTQYF
TGTGCCAGCAGTCGGGACTACGGGACAGATACGCAGTATTTT